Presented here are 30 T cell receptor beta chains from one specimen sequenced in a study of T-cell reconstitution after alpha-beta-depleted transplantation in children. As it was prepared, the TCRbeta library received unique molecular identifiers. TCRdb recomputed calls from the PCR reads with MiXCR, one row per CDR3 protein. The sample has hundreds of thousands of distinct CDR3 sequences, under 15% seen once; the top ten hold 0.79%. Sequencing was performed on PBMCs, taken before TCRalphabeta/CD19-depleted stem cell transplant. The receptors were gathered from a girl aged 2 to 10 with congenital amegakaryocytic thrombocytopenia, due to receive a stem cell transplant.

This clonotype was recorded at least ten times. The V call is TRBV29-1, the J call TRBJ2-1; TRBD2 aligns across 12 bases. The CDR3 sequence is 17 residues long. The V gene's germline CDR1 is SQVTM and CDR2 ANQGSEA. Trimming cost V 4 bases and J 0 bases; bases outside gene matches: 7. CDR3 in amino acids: CSVAGTSGSSSYNEQFF. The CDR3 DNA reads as TGCAGCGTTGCCGGGACTAGCGGGTCCAGCTCCTACAATGAGCAGTTCTTC.

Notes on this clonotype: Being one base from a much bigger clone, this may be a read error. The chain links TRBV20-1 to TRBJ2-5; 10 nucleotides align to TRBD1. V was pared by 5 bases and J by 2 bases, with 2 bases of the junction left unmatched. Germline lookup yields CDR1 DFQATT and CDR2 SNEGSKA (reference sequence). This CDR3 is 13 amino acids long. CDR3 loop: CSAQGQGQETQYF. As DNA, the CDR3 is TGCAGTGCTCAGGGACAGGGGCAAGAGACCCAGTACTTC.

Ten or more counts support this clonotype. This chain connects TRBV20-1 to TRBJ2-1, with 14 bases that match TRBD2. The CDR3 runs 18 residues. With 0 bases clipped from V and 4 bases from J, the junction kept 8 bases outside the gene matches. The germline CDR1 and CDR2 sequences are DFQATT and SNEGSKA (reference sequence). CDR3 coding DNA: TGCAGTGCTAGAGACCCGGGACTAGCGGGGGCGAGATACAATGAGCAGTTCTTC. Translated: CSARDPGLAGARYNEQFF.

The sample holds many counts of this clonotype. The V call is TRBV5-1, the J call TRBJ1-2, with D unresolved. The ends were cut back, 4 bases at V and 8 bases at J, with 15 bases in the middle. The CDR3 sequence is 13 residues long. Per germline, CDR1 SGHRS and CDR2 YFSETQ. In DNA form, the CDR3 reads TGCGCCAGCAGCGGGCCCCGCTTCGGAGGCTACACCTTC. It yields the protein CASSGPRFGGYTF.

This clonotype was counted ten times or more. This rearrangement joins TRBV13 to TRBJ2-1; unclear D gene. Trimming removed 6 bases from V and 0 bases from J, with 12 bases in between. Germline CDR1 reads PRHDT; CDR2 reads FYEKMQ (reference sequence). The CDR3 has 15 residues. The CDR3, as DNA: TGTGCCAGCAGAGAATGGGCTAGCTCCTACAATGAGCAGTTCTTC. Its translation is CASREWASSYNEQFF.

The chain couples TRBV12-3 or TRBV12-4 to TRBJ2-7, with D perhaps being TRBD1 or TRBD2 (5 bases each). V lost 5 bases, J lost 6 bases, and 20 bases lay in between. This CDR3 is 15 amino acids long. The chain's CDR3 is CASSLSSGRVSEQYF. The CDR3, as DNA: TGTGCCAGCAGTCTGTCGAGCGGCAGGGTAAGCGAGCAGTACTTC.

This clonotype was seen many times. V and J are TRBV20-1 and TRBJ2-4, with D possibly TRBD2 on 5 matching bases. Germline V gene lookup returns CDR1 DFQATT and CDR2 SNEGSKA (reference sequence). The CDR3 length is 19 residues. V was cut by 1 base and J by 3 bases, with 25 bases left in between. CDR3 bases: TGCAGTGCTAGAGTACAACTAGGAAACCGTTTCGTCGGCAAAAACATTCAGTACTTC. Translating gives CSARVQLGNRFVGKNIQYF.

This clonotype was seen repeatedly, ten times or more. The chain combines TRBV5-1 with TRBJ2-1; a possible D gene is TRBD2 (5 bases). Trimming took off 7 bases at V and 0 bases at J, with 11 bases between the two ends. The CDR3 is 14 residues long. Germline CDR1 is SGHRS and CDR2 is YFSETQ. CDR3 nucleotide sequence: TGCGCCAGCGCCCCGGGGAGCTCCTACAATGAGCAGTTCTTC. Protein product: CASAPGSSYNEQFF.

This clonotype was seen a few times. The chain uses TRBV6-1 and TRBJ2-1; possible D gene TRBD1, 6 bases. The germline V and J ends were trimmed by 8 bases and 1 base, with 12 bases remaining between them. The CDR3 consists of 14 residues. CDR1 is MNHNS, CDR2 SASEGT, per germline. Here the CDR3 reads CASCAGQSYNEQFF. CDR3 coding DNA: TGTGCCAGCTGCGCTGGACAGTCCTACAATGAGCAGTTCTTC.

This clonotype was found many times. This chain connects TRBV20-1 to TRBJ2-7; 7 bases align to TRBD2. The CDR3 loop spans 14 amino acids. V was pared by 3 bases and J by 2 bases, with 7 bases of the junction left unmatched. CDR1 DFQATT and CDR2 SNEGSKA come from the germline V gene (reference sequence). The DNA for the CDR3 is TGCAGTGCTAGGTGGGCTAGCGGACCCTACGAGCAGTACTTC. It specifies CSARWASGPYEQYF.

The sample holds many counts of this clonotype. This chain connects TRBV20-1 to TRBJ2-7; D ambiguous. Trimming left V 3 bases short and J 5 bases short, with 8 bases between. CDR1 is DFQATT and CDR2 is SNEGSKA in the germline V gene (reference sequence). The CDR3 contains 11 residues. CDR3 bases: TGCAGTGCTAGGCAGGCAAACGAGCAGTACTTC. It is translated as CSARQANEQYF.

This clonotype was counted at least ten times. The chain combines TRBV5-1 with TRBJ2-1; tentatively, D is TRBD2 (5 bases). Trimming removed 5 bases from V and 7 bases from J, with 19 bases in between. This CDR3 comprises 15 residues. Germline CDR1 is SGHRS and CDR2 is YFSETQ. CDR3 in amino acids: CASSQMDSRLNEQFF. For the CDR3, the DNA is TGCGCCAGCAGTCAGATGGACTCGCGATTGAATGAGCAGTTCTTC.

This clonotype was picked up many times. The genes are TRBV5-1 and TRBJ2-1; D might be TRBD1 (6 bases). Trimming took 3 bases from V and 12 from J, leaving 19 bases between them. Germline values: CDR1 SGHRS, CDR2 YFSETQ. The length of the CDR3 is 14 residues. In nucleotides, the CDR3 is TGCGCCAGCAGCTCAGAAAGACCAGGGGTTTGGCAGTTCTTC. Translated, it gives CASSSERPGVWQFF.

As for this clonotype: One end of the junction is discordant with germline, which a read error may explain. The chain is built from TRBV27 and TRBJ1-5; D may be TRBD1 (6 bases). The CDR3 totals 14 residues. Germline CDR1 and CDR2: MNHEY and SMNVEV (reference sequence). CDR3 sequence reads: CATSTVGASQPQHF. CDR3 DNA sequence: TGTGCCACCAGTACGGTGGGGGCATCTCAGCCCCAGCATTTT.

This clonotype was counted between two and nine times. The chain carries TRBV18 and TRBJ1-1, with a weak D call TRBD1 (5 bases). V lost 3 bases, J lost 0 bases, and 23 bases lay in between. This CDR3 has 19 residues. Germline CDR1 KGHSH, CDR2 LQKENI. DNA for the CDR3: TGTGCCAGCTCACCTTACCGAGGGGCGAACGAGGGATTGAACACTGAAGCTTTCTTT. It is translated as CASSPYRGANEGLNTEAFF. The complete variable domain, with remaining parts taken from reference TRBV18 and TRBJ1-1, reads NAGVMQNPRHLVRRRGQEARLRCSPMKGHSHVYWYRQLPEEGLKFMVYLQKENIIDESGMPKERFSAEFPKEGPSILRIQQVVRGDSAAYFCASSPYRGANEGLNTEAFFGQGTRLTVV.

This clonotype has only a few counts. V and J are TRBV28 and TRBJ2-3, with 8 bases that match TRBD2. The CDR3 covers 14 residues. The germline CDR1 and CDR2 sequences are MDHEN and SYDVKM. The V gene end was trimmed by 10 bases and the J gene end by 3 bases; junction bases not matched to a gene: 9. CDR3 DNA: TGTGCCATCCAAGCGGGAGTGGAGACAGATACGCAGTATTTT. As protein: CAIQAGVETDTQYF.

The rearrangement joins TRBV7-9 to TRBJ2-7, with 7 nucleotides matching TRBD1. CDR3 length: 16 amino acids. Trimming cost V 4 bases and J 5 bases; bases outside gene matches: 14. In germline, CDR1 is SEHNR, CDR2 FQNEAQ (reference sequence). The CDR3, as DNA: TGTGCCAGCAGCTACAAAGGGGGCAGGGTTCAGGACGAGCAGTACTTC. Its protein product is CASSYKGGRVQDEQYF.

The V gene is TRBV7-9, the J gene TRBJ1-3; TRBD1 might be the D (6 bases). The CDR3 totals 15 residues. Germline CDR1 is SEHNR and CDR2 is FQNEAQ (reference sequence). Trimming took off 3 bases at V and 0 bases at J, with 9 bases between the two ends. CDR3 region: CASSFRGLSGNTIYF. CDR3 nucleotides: TGTGCCAGCAGCTTCCGGGGGCTCTCTGGAAACACCATATATTTT.

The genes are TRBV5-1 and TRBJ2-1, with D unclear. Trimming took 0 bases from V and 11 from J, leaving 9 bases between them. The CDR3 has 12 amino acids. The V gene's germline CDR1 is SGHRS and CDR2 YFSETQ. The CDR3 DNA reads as TGCGCCAGCAGCTTGGGCCTCGGTAAGCAGTTCTTC. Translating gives CASSLGLGKQFF.

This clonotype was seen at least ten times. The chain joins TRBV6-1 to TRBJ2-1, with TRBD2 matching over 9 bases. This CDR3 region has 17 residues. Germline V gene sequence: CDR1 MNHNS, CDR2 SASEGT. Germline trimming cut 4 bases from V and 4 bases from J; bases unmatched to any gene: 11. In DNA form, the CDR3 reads TGTGCCAGCAGTGTCCCCCCGGGACTAGCCCAATACAATGAGCAGTTCTTC. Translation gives CASSVPPGLAQYNEQFF.

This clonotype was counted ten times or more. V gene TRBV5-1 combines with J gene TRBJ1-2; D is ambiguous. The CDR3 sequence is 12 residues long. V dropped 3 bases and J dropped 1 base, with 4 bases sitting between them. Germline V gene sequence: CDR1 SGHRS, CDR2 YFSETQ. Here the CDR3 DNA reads TGCGCCAGCAGCTCCTATAACTATGGCTACACCTTC. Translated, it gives CASSSYNYGYTF.

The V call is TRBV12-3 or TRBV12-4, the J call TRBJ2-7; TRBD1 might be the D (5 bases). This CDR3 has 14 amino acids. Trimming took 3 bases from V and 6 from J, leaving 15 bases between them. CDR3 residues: CASSFLDTEGEQYF. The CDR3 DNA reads TGTGCCAGCAGTTTCCTGGACACCGAAGGCGAGCAGTACTTC.

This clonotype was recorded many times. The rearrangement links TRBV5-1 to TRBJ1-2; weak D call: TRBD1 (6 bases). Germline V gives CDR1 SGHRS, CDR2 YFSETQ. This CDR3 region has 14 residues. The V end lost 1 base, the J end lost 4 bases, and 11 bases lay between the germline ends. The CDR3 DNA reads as TGCGCCAGCAGCTTGACAGGGCGGAGCTATGGCTACACCTTC. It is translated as CASSLTGRSYGYTF. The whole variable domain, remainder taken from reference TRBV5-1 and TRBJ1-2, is KAGVTQTPRYLIKTRGQQVTLSCSPISGHRSVSWYQQTPGQGLQFLFEYFSETQRNKGNFPGRFSGRQFSNSRSEMNVSTLELGDSALYLCASSLTGRSYGYTFGSGTRLTVV.

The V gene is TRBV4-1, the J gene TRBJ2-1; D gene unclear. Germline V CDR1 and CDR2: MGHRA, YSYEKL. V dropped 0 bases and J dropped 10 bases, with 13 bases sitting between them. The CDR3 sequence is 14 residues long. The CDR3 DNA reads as TGCGCCAGCAGCCAAGACCCGGTCCAGGTCGAGCAGTTCTTC. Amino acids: CASSQDPVQVEQFF.

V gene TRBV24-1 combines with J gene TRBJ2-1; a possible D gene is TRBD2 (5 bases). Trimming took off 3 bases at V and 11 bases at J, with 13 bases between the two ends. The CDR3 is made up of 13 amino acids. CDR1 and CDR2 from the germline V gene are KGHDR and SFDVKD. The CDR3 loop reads CATSDPGKEQQFF. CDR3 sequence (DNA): TGTGCCACCAGTGATCCGGGGAAGGAGCAGCAGTTCTTC.

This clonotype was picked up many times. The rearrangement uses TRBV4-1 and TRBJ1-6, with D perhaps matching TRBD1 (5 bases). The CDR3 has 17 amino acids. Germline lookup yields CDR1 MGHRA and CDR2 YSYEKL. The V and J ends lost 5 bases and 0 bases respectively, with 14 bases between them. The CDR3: CASSRDRESSYNSPLHF. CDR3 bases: TGCGCCAGCAGCAGGGACCGCGAGAGCTCCTATAATTCACCCCTCCACTTT.

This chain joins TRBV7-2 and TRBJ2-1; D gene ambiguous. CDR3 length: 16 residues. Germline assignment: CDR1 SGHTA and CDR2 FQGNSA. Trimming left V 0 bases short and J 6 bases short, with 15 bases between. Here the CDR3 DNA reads TGTGCCAGCAGCTTAGCGTTGGGGATCTCGAGCAATGAGCAGTTCTTC. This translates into CASSLALGISSNEQFF.

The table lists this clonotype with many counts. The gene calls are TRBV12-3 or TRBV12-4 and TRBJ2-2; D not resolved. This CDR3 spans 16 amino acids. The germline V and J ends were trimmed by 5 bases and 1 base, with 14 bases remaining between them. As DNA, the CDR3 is TGTGCCAGCAGTGCCAGGACCGACTTGAACACCGGGGAGCTGTTTTTT. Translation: CASSARTDLNTGELFF.

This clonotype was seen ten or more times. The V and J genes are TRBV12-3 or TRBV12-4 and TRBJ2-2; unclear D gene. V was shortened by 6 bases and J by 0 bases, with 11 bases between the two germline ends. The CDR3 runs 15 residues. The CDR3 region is CASRILVSNTGELFF. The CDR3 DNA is TGTGCCAGCAGGATACTGGTTTCGAACACCGGGGAGCTGTTTTTT.

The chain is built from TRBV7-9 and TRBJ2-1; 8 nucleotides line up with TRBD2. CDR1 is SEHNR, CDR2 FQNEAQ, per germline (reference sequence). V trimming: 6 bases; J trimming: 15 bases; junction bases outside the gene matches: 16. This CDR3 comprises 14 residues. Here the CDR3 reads CASRSPTSAGDMFF. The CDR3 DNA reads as TGTGCCAGCAGGTCGCCGACTAGCGCGGGAGATATGTTCTTC. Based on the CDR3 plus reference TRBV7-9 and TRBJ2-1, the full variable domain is DTGVSQNPRHKITKRGQNVTFRCDPISEHNRLYWYRQTLGQGPEFLTYFQNEAQLEKSRLLSDRFSAERPKGSFSTLEIQRTEQGDSAMYLCASRSPTSAGDMFFGPGTRLTVL.